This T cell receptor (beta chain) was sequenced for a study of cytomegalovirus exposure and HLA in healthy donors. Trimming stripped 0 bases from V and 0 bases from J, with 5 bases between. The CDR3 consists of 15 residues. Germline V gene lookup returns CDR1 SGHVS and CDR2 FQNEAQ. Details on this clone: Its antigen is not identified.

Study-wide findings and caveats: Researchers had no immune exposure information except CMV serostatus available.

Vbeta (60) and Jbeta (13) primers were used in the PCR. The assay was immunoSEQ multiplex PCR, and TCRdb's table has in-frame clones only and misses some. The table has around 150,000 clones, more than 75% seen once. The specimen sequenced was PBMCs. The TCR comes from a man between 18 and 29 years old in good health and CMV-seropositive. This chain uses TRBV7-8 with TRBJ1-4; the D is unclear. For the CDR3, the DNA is TGTGCCAGCAGCTTAGCGTCTGCAACTAATGAAAAACTGTTTTTT. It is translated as CASSLASATNEKLFF.